The rows below give T cell receptor beta chains drawn from one sample of a study of glioma-infiltrating T cells. TCRdb reanalysed the multiplex PCR reads using MiXCR and keeps one entry per CDR3 protein. This sample has under 200,000 distinct CDR3 sequences, with about 46% found just once. Sequencing was done on a sample of glioma tissue, nonneoplastic brain tissue, or PBMCs (not recorded which). The source is a human donor with low-grade glioma or glioblastoma, undergoing nonglioma brain surgery, or in good health (not recorded which). Both conserved end residues are part of each CDR3. Each record gives: V gene, clone size, J gene, D gene, CDR3 protein, CDR3 DNA. D genes are given only for firm matches. The listing skips clone size in some rows; elsewhere it reads once, few, many or a size class.

>TRBV7-9|once|TRBJ2-7|TRBD2
CASIFLAGSYEQYF
TGTGCCAGCATCTTTCTAGCGGGGTCCTACGAGCAGTACTTC
>TRBV20-1|once|TRBJ1-2|.
CSALGARDYNYTF
TGCAGTGCTCTGGGGGCGCGAGACTATAACTACACCTTC
>TRBV4-2|many|TRBJ1-1|.
CASSGRTRGRDTEAFF
TGTGCCAGCAGCGGGAGAACGCGGGGGCGGGACACTGAAGCTTTCTTT
>TRBV28|many|TRBJ2-3|TRBD2
CASSSNLAGRMGDTQYF
TGTGCCAGCAGTTCCAATCTAGCGGGGAGGATGGGGGATACGCAGTATTTT
>TRBV24-1|.|TRBJ2-3|TRBD2
CATSWGGRGTDTQYF
TGTGCCACCAGTTGGGGCGGGAGAGGGACAGATACGCAGTATTTT
>TRBV28|.|TRBJ2-6|.
CASSFTAGANVLTF
TGTGCCAGCAGTTTTACAGCTGGGGCCAACGTCCTGACTTTC
>TRBV28|.|TRBJ2-7|TRBD2
CASSPPAGGLKISYNEQYF
TGTGCCAGCAGTCCGCCAGCGGGAGGCTTAAAAATCTCCTACAATGAGCAGTACTTC
>TRBV12-3/TRBV12-4|.|TRBJ2-5|TRBD1
CASRQGQGKETQYF
TGTGCCAGCAGACAGGGACAGGGTAAAGAGACCCAGTACTTC
>TRBV29-1|.|TRBJ2-1|TRBD2
CSVHPTSGTNEQFF
TGCAGCGTCCACCCGACTAGCGGGACAAATGAGCAGTTCTTC
>TRBV19|.|TRBJ2-7|.
CASGAAYEQYF
TGTGCCAGTGGGGCGGCCTACGAGCAGTACTTC
>TRBV12-3/TRBV12-4|.|TRBJ1-2|TRBD1
CASSLDGTAYGYTF
TGTGCCAGCAGTTTAGACGGGACAGCCTATGGCTACACCTTC
>TRBV5-4|.|TRBJ2-7|.
CASSQGAIYEQYF
TGTGCCAGCAGCCAAGGGGCTATCTACGAGCAGTACTTC
>TRBV4-2|.|TRBJ2-1|.
CASSQDRGDRLFF
TGTGCCAGCAGCCAAGATAGGGGGGATAGGCTGTTCTTC
>TRBV7-9|many|TRBJ2-1|TRBD2
CASSLAASGEQFF
TGTGCCAGCAGCTTAGCGGCTAGCGGTGAGCAGTTCTTC
>TRBV11-2|.|TRBJ1-2|.
CASSLQGPGGYTF
TGTGCCAGCAGCTTACAGGGGCCGGGCGGCTACACCTTC
>TRBV2|.|TRBJ1-1|.
CAISFLSGTEAFF
TGTGCCATCAGCTTCTTGTCTGGCACTGAAGCTTTCTTT
>TRBV28|many|TRBJ2-1|.
CASSPESYNEQFF
TGTGCCAGCAGTCCCGAGTCCTACAATGAGCAGTTCTTC
>TRBV24-1|.|TRBJ2-5|TRBD2
CATSDPTSGRAETQYF
TGTGCCACCAGTGACCCTACTAGCGGGAGAGCGGAGACCCAGTACTTC
>TRBV28|many|TRBJ1-2|.
CASSLEETLYGYTF
TGTGCCAGCAGTTTAGAGGAGACCCTCTATGGCTACACCTTC
>TRBV20-1|.|TRBJ2-1|.
CSARAPWGRSSYNEQFF
TGCAGTGCTAGAGCACCTTGGGGGAGATCTTCCTACAATGAGCAGTTCTTC
>TRBV20-1|.|TRBJ2-7|TRBD2
CSAAGLAGSYEQYF
TGCAGTGCAGCGGGACTAGCGGGATCCTACGAGCAGTACTTC
>TRBV27|many|TRBJ2-1|.
CASRTRNEQFF
TGTGCCAGCAGAACGCGGAATGAGCAGTTCTTC
>TRBV6-1|many|TRBJ2-1|TRBD2
CASSEIMGTSVNEQFF
TGTGCCAGCAGTGAAATAATGGGGACTAGCGTCAATGAGCAGTTCTTC
>TRBV2|.|TRBJ1-5|.
CASSGVESNQPQHF
TGTGCCAGCAGCGGCGTGGAAAGCAATCAGCCCCAGCATTTT
>TRBV6-6|many|TRBJ1-5|.
CASSYGEGNQPQHF
TGTGCCAGCAGTTACGGGGAGGGGAATCAGCCCCAGCATTTT
>TRBV20-1|many|TRBJ2-2|TRBD2
CSARGTSGSFAGELFF
TGCAGTGCTAGGGGGACTAGCGGGAGTTTCGCCGGGGAGCTGTTTTTT
>TRBV6-6|many|TRBJ1-5|.
CASSYPGRSQPQHF
TGTGCCAGCAGTTACCCGGGTAGGAGTCAGCCCCAGCATTTT
>TRBV18|.|TRBJ2-2|TRBD2
CASSPLPSGPNTGELFF
TGTGCCAGCTCACCATTACCTAGCGGACCAAACACCGGGGAGCTGTTTTTT